Below are 5 T cell receptor beta chains sequenced from a single sample in a study of monozygotic twins with cystic fibrosis. The data were produced by immunoSEQ multiplex PCR, yet TCRdb's version contains in-frame clones alone and is incomplete. The sample lists roughly 25,000 clones; around 96% were seen once. The sequenced material came from blood. Source of these receptors: a girl aged 2 to 10 with cystic fibrosis.

The chain joins TRBV2 to TRBJ2-7; no clear D gene. The CDR3 has 14 residues. Per the germline V gene, CDR1 is SNHLY and CDR2 is FYNNEI. Trimming cost V 3 bases and J 2 bases, with 11 bases left between them. In DNA form, the CDR3 reads TGTGCCAGCAGTGAGTCTTGGGGAACCTACGAGCAGTACTTC. The encoded protein is CASSESWGTYEQYF.

This clone has only one observation. The chain is built from TRBV7-8 and TRBJ2-3, with 8 nucleotides matching TRBD1. The V segment lost 5 bases and the J segment 3 bases; nucleotides outside the gene matches: 7. Germline loops: CDR1 SGHVS, CDR2 FQNEAQ. This CDR3 is 15 amino acids long. The CDR3 nucleotides are TGTGCCAGCAGCCGCCGACAGGGGAAGACAGATACGCAGTATTTT. This encodes CASSRRQGKTDTQYF.

The gene calls are TRBV13 and TRBJ1-1; 9 bases are shared with TRBD1. Per the germline V gene, CDR1 is PRHDT and CDR2 is FYEKMQ (reference sequence). J gave up 3 bases and V 0 bases, and 5 bases lay outside the gene matches. This CDR3 spans 16 amino acids. DNA of the CDR3: TGTGCCAGCAGCTTAGGGGACAGGGGTCGATACACTGAAGCTTTCTTT. It is translated as CASSLGDRGRYTEAFF.

The V and J genes are TRBV5-1 and TRBJ2-5, with D perhaps matching TRBD1 (6 bases). CDR1 is SGHRS and CDR2 is YFSETQ in the germline V gene. This CDR3 has 16 amino acids. Trimming took 0 bases from V and 0 from J, leaving 12 bases between them. DNA of the CDR3: TGCGCCAGCAGCTTGGCACAGGGAAAGCACCAAGAGACCCAGTACTTC. Translated, it gives CASSLAQGKHQETQYF.

CDR3 in DNA: TGTGCCTCACGAAAGGGGGTCTCAGATACGCAGTATTTT. It encodes CASRKGVSDTQYF. The rearrangement uses TRBV7-9 and TRBJ2-3; the D gene is possibly TRBD1 (6 bases). Per the germline V gene, CDR1 is SEHNR and CDR2 is FQNEAQ (reference sequence). Trimming shortened V by 11 bases and J by 4 bases, and 16 bases separated the two germline ends. The CDR3 spans 13 residues.